A selection of T cell receptor beta chains follows, all from one sample in a study of control samples from healthy donors and cancer patients. Data came from immunoSEQ multiplex PCR; TCRdb stores just in-frame clones and leaves some out. The sample includes 130,000 or so clones, around 86% of them seen just once. The sequenced material came from blood. Every receptor here comes from a man aged 35 to 55 in good health. Each CDR3 is given with its conserved first and last residue. The D gene is left open where the match is weak. Clone size is given for some rows only: seen once, a few or many times, or a class if the clone is expanded.

.,TRBJ1-3,.,TRBV6-5,TGTGCCAGCAGTTATATCGGGTCCTCTGGAAACACCATATATTTT,CASSYIGSSGNTIYF
.,TRBJ1-2,.,TRBV5-6,TGTGCCAGCAGCCCGATTGGAACTAACTATGGCTACACCTTC,CASSPIGTNYGYTF
TRBD2,TRBJ2-5,.,TRBV29-1,TGCAGCCCCGGACTAGCGGGGCTTCAGTACTTC,CSPGLAGLQYF
TRBD1,TRBJ1-2,few,TRBV2,TGTGCCAGCAGTATCACAGGGGGCAAGGGCTATGGCTACACCTTC,CASSITGGKGYGYTF
TRBD1,TRBJ2-7,.,TRBV5-6,TGTGCCAGCAGCCTACTTCCAGGGGGCTCCTACGAGCAGTACTTC,CASSLLPGGSYEQYF
.,TRBJ1-1,.,TRBV11-3,TGTGCCAGCAGCTGGGCCGACAGTGAAGCTTTCTTT,CASSWADSEAFF
.,TRBJ1-5,.,TRBV21-1,TGTGCCAGCAGCCCTCTCGGGACTGCTGTCAATCAGCCCCAGCATTTT,CASSPLGTAVNQPQHF
.,TRBJ1-4,.,TRBV7-6,TGTGCCAGCAGCTTAGAAACAGGGTTTAATGAAAAACTGTTTTTT,CASSLETGFNEKLFF
TRBD2,TRBJ2-5,once,TRBV2,TGTGCCAGTGACCCCGCTCGCGGGGGGAGGCAGACCCAGTACTTC,CASDPARGGRQTQYF
.,TRBJ2-1,.,TRBV7-9,TGTGCCAGCAGCTCGACAGGATACAATGAGCAGTTCTTC,CASSSTGYNEQFF
TRBD2,TRBJ2-7,.,TRBV5-4,TGTGCCAGCAGCTTTGGAGGGGAGGGCTCCTACGAGCAGTACTTC,CASSFGGEGSYEQYF
TRBD1,TRBJ1-2,.,TRBV7-9,TGTGCCAGCAGCTTAGCAGGGGGCGGAGGCTACACCTTC,CASSLAGGGGYTF
.,TRBJ1-2,.,TRBV6-6,TGTGCCAGCAGCGACGGGTTCGGCTACACCTTC,CASSDGFGYTF
.,TRBJ1-2,.,TRBV7-9,TGTGCCCTAACCCCCACAGGCGTATACTATGGCTACACCTTC,CALTPTGVYYGYTF
.,TRBJ2-1,.,TRBV5-1,TGCGCCAGCAGCTTGGCGACTAGGGACAATGAGCAGTTCTTC,CASSLATRDNEQFF
TRBD1,TRBJ1-3,.,TRBV18,TGTGCCAGCTCACATGACAGGGGATCTGGAAACACCATATATTTT,CASSHDRGSGNTIYF
.,TRBJ1-2,.,TRBV6-4,TGTGCCAGCGCACGAAACAGGGATGCCTATGGCTACACCTTC,CASARNRDAYGYTF
.,TRBJ1-4,.,TRBV7-9,TGTGCCAGCAGCTTAGTAAGAATTGAAAAACTGTTTTTT,CASSLVRIEKLFF
.,TRBJ1-1,once,TRBV7-2,TGTGCCAGCAGCTTACACAGCATGAACACTGAAGCTTTCTTT,CASSLHSMNTEAFF
.,TRBJ1-3,.,TRBV18,TGTGCCAGCTCACCGGGACGACAGTCTGGAAACACCATATATTTT,CASSPGRQSGNTIYF
TRBD1,TRBJ2-5,.,TRBV9,TGTGCCAGCAGCGTCAGTCCGGTTCCGGGACAGGGTTACCAAGAGACCCAGTACTTC,CASSVSPVPGQGYQETQYF
TRBD1,TRBJ1-6,once,TRBV6-5,TGTGCCAGCAGTTACGGCCGGGACAGGGAAAATTCACCCCTCCACTTT,CASSYGRDRENSPLHF
.,TRBJ2-7,.,TRBV29-1,TGCAGCGTTGTAATGGGAGTCTACGAGCAGTACTTC,CSVVMGVYEQYF
.,TRBJ2-7,.,TRBV10-3,TGTGCCATCAGTGGATCGACAGGTTCCTACGAGCAGTACTTC,CAISGSTGSYEQYF
.,TRBJ2-2,.,TRBV3-1/TRBV3-2,TGTGCCAGCAGCCAAGATCTGCAGGGGAAGACCGGGGAGCTGTTTTTT,CASSQDLQGKTGELFF
.,TRBJ2-2,once,TRBV7-3,TGTGCCAGCAGCCGAAGGATGAACACCGGGGAGCTGTTTTTT,CASSRRMNTGELFF
.,TRBJ2-3,.,TRBV6-1,TGTGCCAGCAGCGAAAGTAGGGGAACCAGGCCAGATACGCAGTATTTT,CASSESRGTRPDTQYF
TRBD2,TRBJ2-1,.,TRBV19,TGTGCCAGTAGCCTCACTAGCGGGGGGCGTAGTGAGCAGTTCTTC,CASSLTSGGRSEQFF
.,TRBJ1-3,once,TRBV7-9,TGTGCCAGCAGCTTAGTTAGTGGAAACACCATATATTTT,CASSLVSGNTIYF
TRBD1,TRBJ1-5,.,TRBV6-2/TRBV6-3,TGTGCCAGCAGTCCAACAGGGGCTAGCAATCAGCCCCAGCATTTT,CASSPTGASNQPQHF
.,TRBJ2-5,.,TRBV7-8,TGTGCCAGCAGCTTTCCGGGCAGGGAGACCCAGTACTTC,CASSFPGRETQYF
.,TRBJ2-7,few,TRBV19,TGTGCCAGTAGTTCAACAGGGAAGGTGGAGCAGTACTTC,CASSSTGKVEQYF
.,TRBJ2-7,.,TRBV10-1,TGCGCCAGCAGCGACCCCCTCGGGGCGCCCCCTTCCTACGAGCAGTACTTC,CASSDPLGAPPSYEQYF
.,TRBJ1-6,once,TRBV5-8,TGTGCCAGCCCCCGACGCAGTTATCCTTTTCATTCACCCCTCCACTTT,CASPRRSYPFHSPLHF
.,TRBJ1-2,.,TRBV21-1,TGTGCCAGCAGCAAAGGAGGCCCATTCGCCCCCTACTATGGCTACACCTTC,CASSKGGPFAPYYGYTF
.,TRBJ2-1,.,TRBV6-5,TGTGCCAGCCTATGGACTAATAACTACAATGAGCAGTTCTTC,CASLWTNNYNEQFF
.,TRBJ1-1,.,TRBV18,TGTGCCAGCTCACCGACGAGGGGGAGCACTGAAGCTTTCTTT,CASSPTRGSTEAFF
.,TRBJ1-2,.,TRBV7-2,TGTGCCAGCAGCCCGGGAGGGCTTGGTGGCTACACCTTC,CASSPGGLGGYTF
.,TRBJ1-2,.,TRBV5-1,TGCGCCAGCGGACCCAGGGACTATGGCTACACCTTC,CASGPRDYGYTF
.,TRBJ1-2,.,TRBV5-1,TGCGCCAGCAGCTTGGCAGGGGATGGCTACACCTTC,CASSLAGDGYTF
TRBD1,TRBJ2-3,.,TRBV12-5,TGTGCTAGTGCCGACGCCACAGGGGGCCGCACAGATACGCAGTATTTT,CASADATGGRTDTQYF
TRBD1,TRBJ1-2,.,TRBV9,TGTGCCAGCAGCGTACCGCCACAGGGGGCGGGTGGCTACACCTTC,CASSVPPQGAGGYTF
.,TRBJ2-5,.,TRBV7-2,TGTGCCAGCAGCTTAGAGCCGGTGGAGACCCAGTACTTC,CASSLEPVETQYF
.,TRBJ1-2,once,TRBV13,TGTGCCAGCAGCTTAGGAGGTGGAGGGAACTATGGCTACACCTTC,CASSLGGGGNYGYTF
TRBD2,TRBJ2-3,once,TRBV5-5,TGTGCCAGCAGTCCATCTAGCGGGGGGGCAGATACGCAGTATTTT,CASSPSSGGADTQYF